This T cell receptor beta chain emerged from a study of cytomegalovirus exposure and HLA in healthy donors. The PCR contained 60 Vbeta and 13 Jbeta primers. Using immunoSEQ multiplex PCR, the repertoire was profiled, and TCRdb retains in-frame clones only, with some absent. Its listing shows fewer than 150,000 clones. This CDR3 has 14 residues. The V and J ends lost 10 bases and 11 bases respectively, with 26 bases between them. CDR1 is MNHEY and CDR2 is SVGAGI in the germline V gene. The sample consisted of PBMCs. The rearrangement links TRBV6-5 to TRBJ2-5; tentatively, D is TRBD1 (6 bases). The sequence was collected from a man aged 35 to 55 in good health and CMV-seronegative. In DNA form, the CDR3 reads TGTGCCACCCGACACCGGGACACTCAAGCTGAGCAGTACTTC. It yields the protein CATRHRDTQAEQYF.